This T cell receptor (beta chain) was observed in a study of shared clonotypes between healthy human individuals. Study-wide findings and caveats: Deeper or shallower sequencing was expected to change how clonotypes are shared among donors.

The study enrolled healthy HIV-negative adults without recent acute infections or vaccinations as donors. Note on this clone: Antigen: not known.

Per sorted-subset replicate PCR, input was around 200 ng DNA, representing some 30,000 T cell genomes. The assay was immunoSEQ multiplex PCR, and TCRdb's table has in-frame clones only and misses some. Of over a million clones in the sample, roughly 80% are singletons; the top ten hold about 1.5%. This CDR3 spans 16 amino acids. The germline gives CDR1 SGHTA, CDR2 FQGNSA. V lost 1 base to trimming and J lost 6 bases, with 13 bases between them. The sequence was obtained from a man aged 18 to 29 in good health. This sequence joins TRBV7-2 and TRBJ1-6; a weak D match, TRBD1 (6 bases). Source material: memory CD4+ T cells sorted from blood. As for subset: CD45RA-negative fraction. CDR3 region: CASSLVRTVTNSPLHF. The CDR3 nucleotides are TGTGCCAGCAGCTTAGTGAGGACAGTGACTAATTCACCCCTCCACTTT.